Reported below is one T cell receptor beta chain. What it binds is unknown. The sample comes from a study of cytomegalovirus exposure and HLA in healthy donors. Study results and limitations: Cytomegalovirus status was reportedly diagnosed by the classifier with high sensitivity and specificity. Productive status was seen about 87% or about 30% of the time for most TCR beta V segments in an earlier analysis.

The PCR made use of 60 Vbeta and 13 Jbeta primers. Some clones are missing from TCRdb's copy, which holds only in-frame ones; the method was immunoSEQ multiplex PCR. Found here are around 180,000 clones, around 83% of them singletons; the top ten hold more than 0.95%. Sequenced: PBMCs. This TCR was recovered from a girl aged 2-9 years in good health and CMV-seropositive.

This CDR3 is CASRETGEAFF. DNA for the CDR3: TGTGCCAGCAGGGAGACAGGTGAAGCTTTCTTT. The chain combines TRBV28 with TRBJ1-1; D perhaps matches TRBD1 (6 bases). V was cut by 6 bases and J by 7 bases, with 9 bases left in between. Germline CDR1 reads MDHEN; CDR2 reads SYDVKM. This CDR3 has 11 amino acids.